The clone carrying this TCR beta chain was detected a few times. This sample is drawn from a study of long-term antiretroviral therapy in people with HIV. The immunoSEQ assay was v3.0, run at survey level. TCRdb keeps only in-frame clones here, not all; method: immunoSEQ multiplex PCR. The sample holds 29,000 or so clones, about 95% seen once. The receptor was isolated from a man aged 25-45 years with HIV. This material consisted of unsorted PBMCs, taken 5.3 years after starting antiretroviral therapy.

Here the CDR3 DNA reads TGTGCCAGCAGTGAAGTAGCGGGAGGGACAAGCTTTAGGAATGAGCAGTTCTTC. This sequence encodes CASSEVAGGTSFRNEQFF. This chain links TRBV2 with TRBJ2-1; 11 bases are a match to TRBD2. Per germline, CDR1 SNHLY and CDR2 FYNNEI. After removal of 1 base from V and 7 bases from J, the junction contained 12 bases not matched to a gene. The CDR3 sequence is 18 residues long.